This entry lists 16 T cell receptor beta chains sequenced from one sample in a study of tumor and adjacent non-tumor tissue in lung cancer. TCRbeta libraries were built with three rounds of nested PCR, modified from ARM-PCR. TCRdb recomputed calls from the multiplex PCR reads with MiXCR, one row per CDR3 protein. Of 75,000 to 90,000 distinct CDR3 sequences in the sample, around 76% are singletons; the top ten hold 20% to 25%. The template was RNA from unsorted bulk tissue. More than 3 cm separated this lung sample from the edge of the tumor. The sequenced sample consisted of distant non-tumor lung tissue. The receptor source for this set is a woman aged 50 to 60 with non-small cell lung cancer.

The chain is built from TRBV6-2 or TRBV6-3 and TRBJ1-1; no firm D call. V lost 7 bases and J 1 base, leaving 19 bases between the germline ends. This CDR3 region has 16 residues. Germline V CDR1 and CDR2: MNHEY, SVGEGT. Here the CDR3 reads CASTSAGGFANTEAFF. The CDR3 region has the DNA TGTGCCAGCACCTCTGCAGGCGGATTCGCGAACACTGAAGCTTTCTTT.

A note on this clonotype: This is likely a read error, given that the CDR3 carries no conserved phenylalanine or tryptophan at its end. V and J are TRBV11-1 and TRBJ2-3; D is ambiguous. CDR3 length: 16 amino acids. Germline CDR1 SGHAT, CDR2 FQDESV (reference sequence). V was pared by 1 base and J by 6 bases, with 17 bases between. CDR3 protein: CASSLGLGRLGDTQYS. CDR3 nucleotides: TGTGCCAGCAGCTTAGGCCTTGGCAGACTCGGGGATACGCAGTATTCT.

The chain is built from TRBV12-3 or TRBV12-4 and TRBJ2-2; D is possibly TRBD2 (7 bases). V lost 3 bases and J 4 bases, leaving 27 bases between the germline ends. The CDR3 is made up of 20 amino acids. The CDR3 sequence: CASSFRDRTRGRIPTGELFF. The CDR3 region has the DNA TGTGCCAGCAGTTTTAGGGATAGGACTAGGGGGAGAATTCCCACCGGGGAGCTGTTTTTT.

The gene calls are TRBV18 and TRBJ1-1, with no clear D. V gave up 2 bases and J gave up 3 bases, with 4 bases separating them. CDR3 length: 12 amino acids. Germline-derived CDR1 and CDR2 are KGHSH and LQKENI. CDR3 DNA: TGTGCCAGCTCACCATTGGACACTGAAGCTTTCTTT. It specifies CASSPLDTEAFF.

A single count supports this clonotype. The chain carries TRBV20-1 and TRBJ2-1, with 10 bases lining up with TRBD2. The germline CDR1 and CDR2 sequences are DFQATT and SNEGSKA (reference sequence). V lost 1 base and J lost 3; bases outside the gene matches: 6. The CDR3 is 16 amino acids. This chain's CDR3 is CSARGLAGSRYNEQFF. CDR3 nucleotides: TGCAGTGCTAGAGGACTAGCGGGTAGCCGCTACAATGAGCAGTTCTTC.

This clonotype was observed at least ten times. The chain couples TRBV24-1 to TRBJ1-5; D is possibly TRBD1 (6 bases). With 4 bases removed from V and 5 bases from J, the gap between germline ends came to 14 bases. The CDR3 contains 15 residues. Germline V gives CDR1 KGHDR, CDR2 SFDVKD. The CDR3 nucleotides read TGTGCCACCAGTGACGCCAGGGGACCGGATCAGCCCCAGCATTTT. Protein product: CATSDARGPDQPQHF.

The table lists this clonotype with many counts. The chain uses TRBV10-3 and TRBJ1-1; 8 bases align to TRBD1. V shed 2 bases and J 11 bases; nucleotides not matched to a gene: 10. The CDR3 extends over 14 amino acids. The germline CDR1 and CDR2 sequences are ENHRY and SYGVKD. The CDR3 sequence is CAISEDQGARRAFF. CDR3 bases: TGTGCCATCAGTGAGGATCAGGGGGCTCGGCGGGCTTTCTTT.

Of note for this clonotype: One end of the junction is discordant with germline, which a read error may explain. This chain links TRBV6-5 with TRBJ2-7; 7 nucleotides align to TRBD2. The CDR3 length is 15 residues. Germline CDR1 and CDR2: MNHEY and SVGAGI. The DNA for the CDR3 is TGTGCCAGCAGCCTAAACCTAGCGGAAATCCACGAGCAGTATTTC. Translating it yields CASSLNLAEIHEQYF.

This clonotype was counted only a few times. Its ends do not fully match the called genes, so a read error is possible. The genes are TRBV30 and TRBJ2-1; no clear D. This CDR3 comprises 13 residues. Germline CDR1 and CDR2: GTSNPN and SVGIG (reference sequence). The CDR3 spells CAWSVQPYNKQFF. Written as DNA, the CDR3 is TGTGCCTGGAGTGTACAACCGTACAATAAGCAGTTCTTC.

The V and J genes are TRBV6-2 or TRBV6-3 and TRBJ1-2; the D gene is possibly TRBD1 (5 bases). The ends were cut back, 10 bases at V and 4 bases at J, with 16 bases in the middle. This CDR3 has 13 residues. Germline CDR1 reads MNHEY; CDR2 reads SVGEGT. The CDR3 loop is CANMDTAIYGYTF. The DNA of the CDR3 is TGTGCCAACATGGACACAGCTATCTATGGCTACACCTTC.

This clonotype was seen more than once but under ten times. Compared with germline, one end of the junction differs, possibly owing to a read error. The CDR3: CASTPQSSPYEQYF. The CDR3 DNA sequence: TGTGCCAGCACACCCCAGAGTTCCCCCTACGAGCAGTATTTC. V usage is TRBV19 and J usage is TRBJ2-7, with D uncertain. CDR1 and CDR2 from the germline V gene are LNHDA and SQIVND (reference sequence). The CDR3 loop spans 14 amino acids.

Note on this clonotype: The junction departs from germline at one end; a sequencing error may be responsible. The genes are TRBV4-1 and TRBJ1-5; 7 bases fit TRBD1. Germline CDR1 and CDR2: MGHRA and YSYEKL. The CDR3 length is 17 residues. The CDR3 DNA sequence: TGCGCCGGCAGCCAAGTCGGGACAGCTCTTAGCTATCAGCCCCAGCATTTT. Residues: CAGSQVGTALSYQPQHF.

In its sample, this clonotype was seen a few times. Here the CDR3 omits its conserved ending phenylalanine or tryptophan, so a read error is the likely source. The rearrangement links TRBV4-1 to TRBJ2-1; the D gene is possibly TRBD1 (7 bases). CDR1 is MGHRA and CDR2 is YSYEKL in the germline V gene. This CDR3 region has 17 residues. The CDR3: CSSSQVGGGIGGNEQFL. As DNA, the CDR3 is TGCTCCAGCAGCCAAGTAGGGGGCGGGATAGGGGGGAATGAGCAGTTCCTC.

About this clonotype itself: At one of its ends the junction is not consistent with the germline gene, which may arise from a read error. The chain recombines TRBV7-9 with TRBJ2-7; D unresolved. The V gene's germline CDR1 is SEHNR and CDR2 FQNEAQ (reference sequence). The CDR3 runs to 12 residues. The CDR3: CANSLESYGQYF. The CDR3 bases are TGTGCCAACAGCTTAGAATCCTACGGGCAGTACTTC.

This clonotype was observed once. Without the conserved terminal phenylalanine or tryptophan, this CDR3 likely stems from a read error. The chain has TRBV29-1 and TRBJ2-5; D is tentatively TRBD1 or TRBD2 (5 bases each). This CDR3 spans 12 amino acids. Germline V gene data show CDR1 as SQVTM and CDR2 as ANQGSEA. The V and J ends lost 7 bases and 1 base respectively, with 10 bases between them. The CDR3 coding sequence is TGCAGCGGGGCTGGGGGCCAAGAGACCCAGTACTCC. Translation gives CSGAGGQETQYS.

Only a few counts were recorded for this clonotype. The conserved closing phenylalanine or tryptophan is absent in this CDR3, likely reflecting a read error. Because the CDR3's place on the DNA is in doubt, the DNA is left out and the CDR3 is given as listed by TCRdb. The chain combines TRBV11-2 with TRBJ2-7; the table's D gene call, TRBD1, was not cross checked with the DNA. The CDR3 length equals 15 residues, ends included. Germline V gene sequence: CDR1 SGHAT, CDR2 FQNNGV. This CDR3 is CASSTGTGRTYDQHY.